This T cell receptor beta chain was recorded in a study of identical twins. V was pared by 5 bases and J by 10 bases, with 12 bases between. Germline loops: CDR1 SGHAT, CDR2 FQNNGV. CDR3 length equals 12 residues. TCRdb analysed the 5' RACE reads with MiXCR anew, one entry per CDR3 protein. The sample has approximately 490,000 distinct CDR3 sequences; around 24% are singletons. Regarding the study as a whole: Low generation probability was overrepresented in out-of-frame alpha sequences shared by twins.

Concerning this clonotype: Its matching antigen is unknown.

This same sample was also taken into another study, of yellow fever vaccine responses in identical twins.

The chain has TRBV11-2 and TRBJ2-4, with no clear D. The clonotype was recovered from a young woman in good health. What was sequenced was CD4+ T cells sorted from blood. In DNA form, the CDR3 reads TGTGCCAGCAGCCCCGAGAATTATATTCAGTACTTC. Its protein is CASSPENYIQYF.